This T cell receptor (beta chain) originates from a study of T-cell memory formation after mild COVID-19. About the study: TCR clusters were largely donor specific. Study-wide points: CD4+ clones that contracted lay mainly in CM and EM; CD8+ ones lay in EMRA.

Germline CDR1 reads SGHAT; CDR2 reads FQDESV (reference sequence). Trimming removed 6 bases from V and 2 bases from J, with 16 bases in between. This CDR3 is 16 amino acids long. TCRdb processed the 5' RACE reads anew with MiXCR; each CDR3 protein has one entry. The data contain 55,000 to 80,000 distinct CDR3 sequences, about 10% of them seen just once; the ten biggest clones take up less than 1.5%. The sample holds a few counts of this clonotype. Its target is unknown. Sequenced: PBMCs or a T cell subset sorted from them (not recorded which). J is TRBJ2-2 and V is TRBV11-1; D remains unclear. This receptor was taken from a young man who had mild COVID-19 (a few samples of this study predate the infection). Cell type and time point are not known. The CDR3 DNA sequence: TGTGCCAGCAGACAAAACGCTGGGTCCAACACCGGGGAGCTGTTTTTT. Its protein is CASRQNAGSNTGELFF.